The 23 T cell receptor beta chains below all came from one sample that was sequenced in a study of blood T cell repertoires in COVID-19. This table comes from immunoSEQ multiplex PCR, and its TCRdb copy is limited to in-frame clones, with some not included. Of 150,000 to 200,000 clones in the sample, over 70% were seen once. The sample taken for sequencing was PBMCs or T cells enriched from blood (not recorded which). These receptors all come from a woman aged 60-70 years who had recovered from COVID-19.

The gene calls are TRBV15 and TRBJ1-1; no reliable D call. The CDR3 extends over 13 amino acids. V was clipped by 3 bases and J by 4 bases, with 9 bases between them. The germline V gene has CDR1 LNHNV and CDR2 YYDKDF (reference sequence). The CDR3 sequence: CATSSPEGTEAFF. Here the CDR3 DNA reads TGTGCCACCAGCAGCCCCGAGGGCACTGAAGCTTTCTTT. The full variable domain, rest sourced from reference TRBV15 and TRBJ1-1, is DAMVIQNPRYQVTQFGKPVTLSCSQTLNHNVMYWYQQKSSQAPKLLFHYYDKDFNNEADTPDNFQSRRPNTSFCFLDIRSPGLGDTAMYLCATSSPEGTEAFFGQGTRLTVV.

This clone was observed a few times. The chain uses TRBV28 and TRBJ1-2, with no clear D. The CDR3 runs to 11 residues. CDR1 is MDHEN and CDR2 is SYDVKM in the germline V gene. Deletions cut 1 base from V and 7 bases from J, with 4 bases between. CDR3 DNA: TGTGCCAGCAGTTTATCAGGTGGCTACACCTTC. Its translation is CASSLSGGYTF.

The J gene is TRBJ1-1, the V gene TRBV11-2, with 7 bases lining up with TRBD1. J lost 7 bases, V lost 5 bases, and 7 bases had no gene match. Germline loops: CDR1 SGHAT, CDR2 FQNNGV. The CDR3 consists of 13 residues. The CDR3 protein is CASSHGTAREAFF. DNA for the CDR3: TGTGCCAGCAGCCACGGGACAGCGCGTGAAGCTTTCTTT.

This clone was detected only a few times. CDR3 residues: CASSRDTTNYGYTF. CDR3 nucleotide sequence: TGCGCCAGCAGCAGGGACACGACTAACTATGGCTACACCTTC. The rearrangement uses TRBV5-1 and TRBJ1-2; the D gene is possibly TRBD1 (6 bases). CDR1 and CDR2 from the germline V gene are SGHRS and YFSETQ. Trimming pared 4 bases from V and 0 bases from J, leaving 10 bases between. This CDR3 comprises 14 residues.

This chain uses TRBV28 with TRBJ1-6; D possibly corresponds to TRBD1 (6 bases). The CDR3 loop spans 15 amino acids. The germline gives CDR1 MDHEN, CDR2 SYDVKM. Between the trimmed V and J ends, which lost 2 bases and 9 bases, there was a span of 14 bases. CDR3 DNA: TGTGCCAGCAGTTTACCAGGGGTAACTTTTTCACCCCTCCACTTT. This codes for CASSLPGVTFSPLHF.

This clone was observed a few times. The junction does not match germline at one end; this may be a read error. The CDR3 DNA reads TGCAGCATTGAGCGGGAGAGGTCCTACAATGAGCAGTTCTTC. It codes for CSIERERSYNEQFF. This sequence joins TRBV29-1 and TRBJ2-1; 8 positions match TRBD2. Germline V gives CDR1 SQVTM, CDR2 ANQGSEA. The CDR3 length is 14 residues.

The chain couples TRBV30 to TRBJ2-7, with TRBD1 matching 7 bases. Germline-derived CDR1 and CDR2 are GTSNPN and SVGIG (reference sequence). The trim removed 1 base at V and 12 bases at J, leaving 6 bases unmatched. CDR3 length: 11 residues. CDR3 DNA sequence: TGTGCCTGGAGTGACTGGGACAGTTTGTACTTC. As protein: CAWSDWDSLYF.

V and J are TRBV5-1 and TRBJ2-1, with 10 bases that match TRBD2. This CDR3 comprises 15 residues. Germline-derived CDR1 and CDR2 are SGHRS and YFSETQ. V lost 5 bases and J lost 7; bases outside the gene matches: 9. CDR3 amino acids: CASSSSGGAVNEQFF. The CDR3 DNA is TGCGCCAGCAGTTCGAGCGGGGGGGCCGTGAATGAGCAGTTCTTC.

The chain couples TRBV30 to TRBJ2-4, with TRBD1 matching 8 bases. The CDR3 loop spans 15 amino acids. The J segment lost 4 bases and the V segment lost 4 bases, leaving 9 bases of the junction unmatched. CDR1 is GTSNPN, CDR2 SVGIG, per germline (reference sequence). CDR3 DNA: TGTGCCTGGACGAGGGATGGACAGGGAAAAAACATTCAGTACTTC. As protein: CAWTRDGQGKNIQYF.

The chain is built from TRBV7-2 and TRBJ1-6; D is unclear. Per germline, CDR1 SGHTA and CDR2 FQGNSA. Trimming pared 1 base from V and 10 bases from J, leaving 8 bases between. This CDR3 contains 13 residues. The CDR3: CASSLGIVSPLHF. The CDR3 DNA follows: TGTGCCAGCAGCTTAGGAATAGTGTCACCCCTCCACTTT.

This rearrangement joins TRBV5-1 to TRBJ2-3; TRBD2 aligns across 13 bases. Germline V lookup: CDR1 SGHRS, CDR2 YFSETQ. Losses at the gene ends were 4 bases for V and 6 bases for J; bases not matched to a gene: 11. This CDR3 has 17 residues. The CDR3 coding sequence is TGCGCCAGCAGCCTCGGGACTAGCGGGGCCTTCTACGATACGCAGTATTTT. Its protein product is CASSLGTSGAFYDTQYF.

The rearrangement uses TRBV18 and TRBJ2-3; 7 bases align to TRBD1. The V gene end was trimmed by 4 bases and the J gene end by 4 bases; junction bases not matched to a gene: 5. The CDR3 is 14 amino acids. Germline V CDR1 and CDR2: KGHSH, LQKENI. The CDR3 loop reads CASSHPTGADTQYF. As DNA, the CDR3 is TGTGCCAGCTCACACCCAACAGGGGCAGATACGCAGTATTTT.

This clone has a single count. CDR3 region: CASGLDRANTGELFF. In nucleotides, the CDR3 is TGTGCCAGCGGTTTGGACAGGGCAAACACCGGGGAGCTGTTTTTT. V gene TRBV25-1 combines with J gene TRBJ2-2, with 8 bases lining up with TRBD1. Per the germline V gene, CDR1 is MGHDK and CDR2 is SYGVNS. V shed 8 bases and J 2 bases; nucleotides not matched to a gene: 7. This CDR3 comprises 15 residues.

The chain combines TRBV2 with TRBJ1-4; 7 bases are shared with TRBD1. Per the germline V gene, CDR1 is SNHLY and CDR2 is FYNNEI. This CDR3 comprises 13 residues. Trimming cost V 6 bases and J 8 bases; bases outside gene matches: 6. Written as DNA, the CDR3 is TGTGCCAGCAGCTCAGGGGGTCGGGAAAAACTGTTTTTT. Protein sequence: CASSSGGREKLFF.

The chain is built from TRBV11-2 and TRBJ2-1, with unresolved D. CDR3 length equals 14 residues. Trimming shortened V by 5 bases and J by 2 bases, and 10 bases separated the two germline ends. CDR1 is SGHAT and CDR2 is FQNNGV in the germline V gene. CDR3 residues: CASSPPPAYNEQFF. The CDR3 bases are TGTGCCAGCAGCCCCCCACCGGCCTACAATGAGCAGTTCTTC.

The V and J genes are TRBV7-8 and TRBJ2-5; possible D gene TRBD2, 5 bases. Trimming removed 5 bases at V and 2 bases at J, with 15 bases between. This CDR3 is 15 amino acids long. Germline V lookup: CDR1 SGHVS, CDR2 FQNEAQ. In DNA, the CDR3 is TGTGCCAGCAGCACCTGGCGGGCAGCTCAAGAGACCCAGTACTTC. Amino acids: CASSTWRAAQETQYF.

V is TRBV9 and J is TRBJ1-4; unclear D gene. In germline, CDR1 is SGDLS, CDR2 YYNGEE. The V end was cut by 0 bases, the J end by 5 bases, with 8 bases between. The CDR3 is 14 amino acids. Written as DNA, the CDR3 is TGTGCCAGCAGCGTAGGGGCATCAAATGAAAAACTGTTTTTT. Encoded protein: CASSVGASNEKLFF.

The J gene is TRBJ1-6, the V gene TRBV3-1 (or the pseudogene TRBV3-2); 7 positions agree with TRBD1. Germline trimming cut 1 base from V and 9 bases from J; bases unmatched to any gene: 6. Germline CDR1 LGHDT, CDR2 YNNKEL (reference sequence). CDR3 length: 15 amino acids. The CDR3 DNA reads as TGTGCCAGCAGCCAAGGTGGGACAGATTCTTCACCCCTCCACTTT. Encoded protein: CASSQGGTDSSPLHF.

J is TRBJ2-7 and V is TRBV2, with TRBD1 matching over 10 bases. J lost 4 bases, V lost 6 bases, and 9 bases had no gene match. There are 15 residues in the CDR3. The germline V gene has CDR1 SNHLY and CDR2 FYNNEI. The CDR3 reads CASRPPTGGPYEQYF. As DNA, the CDR3 is TGTGCCAGCAGACCGCCGACAGGGGGCCCTTACGAGCAGTACTTC.

The chain uses TRBV28 and TRBJ1-6, with D uncertain. CDR1 and CDR2 from the germline V gene are MDHEN and SYDVKM. This CDR3 has 16 amino acids. V was pared by 3 bases and J by 8 bases, with 17 bases between. CDR3 region: CASSFIRLQNDSPLHF. CDR3 DNA: TGTGCCAGCAGTTTTATTAGGCTACAGAACGATTCACCCCTCCACTTT.

The chain joins TRBV20-1 to TRBJ2-7, with 8 positions matching TRBD1. The CDR3 runs to 15 residues. V shed 3 bases, J shed 0 bases, and the junction held 7 bases outside the gene matches. Germline assignment: CDR1 DFQATT and CDR2 SNEGSKA (reference sequence). In DNA, the CDR3 is TGCAGTGCTAGTCGCCGGGACAGGTTCTCCTACGAGCAGTACTTC. It encodes CSASRRDRFSYEQYF.

The chain is built from TRBV19 and TRBJ2-1, with 10 bases aligning to TRBD2. CDR1 is LNHDA and CDR2 is SQIVND in the germline V gene (reference sequence). Losses at the gene ends were 5 bases for V and 14 bases for J; bases not matched to a gene: 9. This CDR3 has 13 amino acids. The CDR3 DNA sequence: TGTGCCAGTAGTCCCCAGCTAGCGGGAGAAAAGTTCTTC. Amino acid sequence: CASSPQLAGEKFF.

This chain uses TRBV28 with TRBJ1-2, with D perhaps matching TRBD1 (5 bases). V gave up 5 bases and J gave up 0 bases, with 13 bases separating them. CDR1 is MDHEN, CDR2 SYDVKM, per germline. The CDR3 length is 15 residues. The CDR3 bases are TGTGCCAGCAGTCCTCGGGGGAAGTCTAACTATGGCTACACCTTC. Translated: CASSPRGKSNYGYTF.